Described below is a single TCR beta chain sequence and its context. Which antigen it targets is not known. No much larger clone is present one base from it, and per-base qualities are unavailable. This specimen belongs to a study of blood T cell repertoires in COVID-19 (TCRdb year 2020). In the study overall: The collaborator samples originated in the United States, Italy and Spain and spanned the acute and convalescent phases of COVID-19. Sample metadata almost always included a de-identified subject ID, COVID-19 status, age in years and sex. Where available, HLA class I and class II types were obtained from metadata supplied by the sample provider rather than from assay-based typing. The samples were drawn from the first 160 participants of the ongoing ImmuneRACE study and from 1,254 subjects provided by 6 global collaborators. The repertoires were made available in a free public database intended to serve as a resource for research on the immune response to SARS-CoV-2. The prospective study material was composed of cDNA or gDNA derived from T cells, B-cell-depleted T cells, or PBMCs. Deeply sampled blood TCRbeta repertoires from subjects exposed to, actively infected with, or recovered from COVID-19 were included in the dataset. Findings and caveats that apply to the study as a whole: How much clinical and demographic metadata was included differed by source and by participant, and the metadata was provided uncurated.

Another Seattle source contributed samples from volunteer blood donors who had recovered from COVID-19. Collaborating institutions collected whole blood in K2EDTA tubes following their own protocols. For TCRbeta analysis, collaborator samples were shipped as frozen whole blood, as isolated PBMCs, or as DNA extracted from either sample type. Per the germline V gene, SNHLY is the CDR1 and FYNNEI is the CDR2. Inclusive of the bounding cysteine and phenylalanine, the CDR3 is 15 residues long. Only the CDR3 DNA is retained, 45 bases long and in frame from the first base. V trim: 6 bases; J trim: 5 bases; unmatched bases: 6. The immunoSEQ Assay, a bias-controlled multiplex PCR, was used to amplify TCRbeta CDR3 regions from genomic DNA. Per the original workflow: The number of nucleated cells in each sample was estimated from the amplification of reference gene primers within the assay. To quantify the absolute abundance of each unique TCRbeta CDR3 rearrangement, sequence reads were collapsed and filtered. For each sample, productive Simpson clonality was calculated as the square root of Simpson's diversity index over productive rearrangements. TCRdb stores this immuneACCESS table with in-frame sequences only. Part of the clones is absent; in the studies checked, under half of the shortfall reflects unresolved V genes, and no reason is known for the rest. The V and J calls and clone size are taken from that table; D and trimming were inferred from the DNA. Recorded for this sample are 250,000 to 300,000 clones; around 90% of them occurred a single time. Clones ranked in the top ten supply roughly 2% of the sample.

The sequenced sample consisted of peripheral blood. This clonotype originated in a woman aged 50 to 60 who had recovered from COVID-19. This sequence uses TRBV2 and TRBJ2-2; 10 central nucleotides agree with TRBD2. The sequenced DNA is TGTGCCAGCAGCGAGGCTAGCGGGAGAACCGGGGAGCTGTTTTTT. Its product reads: CASSEASGRTGELFF.